This TCR beta chain was documented in a study of blood T cell repertoires in COVID-19. The CDR3 runs to 15 residues. The J segment lost 0 bases and the V segment lost 3 bases, leaving 1 base of the junction unmatched. Per germline, CDR1 SGHDT and CDR2 YYEEEE. As originally analysed: Counts of nucleated cells, estimated from reference gene primer amplification, were obtained. Repertoires were generated with immunoSEQ multiplex PCR, while TCRdb's copy carries only in-frame clones and drops some. That table furnishes V, J and clone size, whereas the DNA furnished D and trimming. The table records 150,000 to 200,000 clones, roughly four fifths of them present only once.

This chain uses TRBV5-6 with TRBJ2-3; 10 bases are shared with TRBD2. The sequenced sample was peripheral blood. This sequence originates from a woman aged 70 to 79 with COVID-19, enrolled during active disease. The CDR3 nucleotides are TGTGCCAGCAGCTATAGCGGGAGGAGCACAGATACGCAGTATTTT. It translates to CASSYSGRSTDTQYF. Together with reference TRBV5-6 and TRBJ2-3, the CDR3 gives the full variable domain: DAGVTQSPTHLIKTRGQQVTLRCSPKSGHDTVSWYQQALGQGPQFIFQYYEEEERQRGNFPDRFSGHQFPNYSSELNVNALLLGDSALYLCASSYSGRSTDTQYFGPGTRLTVL.